This T cell receptor (beta chain) was sequenced in a study of T cell repertoires in cytomegalovirus infection. General observations from the study: The ex vivo response showed dominance by HLA-C-restricted CMV-specific TCR beta clonotypes. Identification of carriers of CMV plus the relevant HLA was achieved through cumulative public TCR beta family frequency.

TCRdb re-called the reads with MiXCR, one entry per CDR3 protein. The repertoire consists of approximately 400,000 distinct CDR3 sequences, with roughly 30% occurring once and the leading ten covering around 15%. The CDR3 is 15 amino acids. The V gene lost 3 bases and the J gene lost 5 bases, with 13 bases spanning the gap. The germline V gene encodes CDR1 LNHDA and CDR2 SQIVND (reference sequence). Notes on this clonotype: Its antigen is undetermined.

Sequenced: PBMCs. This rearrangement joins TRBV19 to TRBJ1-4; D unclear. The receptor was isolated from a human donor in good health (CMV status not recorded). Some clones in this sample may be carry-over from other donors' samples. CDR3: CASSIWRSPNEKLFF. The DNA for the CDR3 is TGTGCCAGTAGTATCTGGAGGTCCCCGAATGAAAAACTGTTTTTT.